The clone carrying this T cell receptor (beta chain) was seen just once. A multiplex PCR was run with 60 Vbeta primers and 13 Jbeta primers. Method: immunoSEQ multiplex PCR; TCRdb's copy keeps in-frame clones and lacks some. Seen here are 200,000 or so clones, more than 65% observed once, and the top ten hold 1.7%. This sample was taken from a study of cytomegalovirus exposure and HLA in healthy donors. The junction had 4 bases not matched to a gene; V was cut back by 1 base and J by 7 bases. This CDR3 contains 14 residues. Germline V gene data show CDR1 as SGHVS and CDR2 as FQNEAQ. The rearrangement links TRBV7-8 to TRBJ2-1; TRBD2 agrees at 7 bases. The specimen was PBMCs. This receptor was obtained from a man aged 50-59 years in good health and CMV-seronegative. The CDR3 here is CASSLGGGGNEQFF. CDR3 DNA sequence: TGTGCCAGCAGCTTAGGGGGCGGGGGAAATGAGCAGTTCTTC.